These T cell receptor beta chains were read from a single sample in a study of molecular identifiers for immune sequencing clone quantification. Using its own MiXCR run on the PCR reads, TCRdb lists one record per CDR3 protein. The sample includes under 100,000 distinct CDR3 sequences, nearly 25% of them seen just once. The sequencing input was naive CD8+ T cells from blood, with Jurkat cell RNA spiked in. All receptors come from a human donor in good health. Some libraries in this study had Jurkat cell RNA spiked in. Both conserved end residues are part of each CDR3. Fields, in order: clone size, J gene, V gene, D gene, CDR3 DNA, CDR3 protein. D genes are given only for firm matches. Size values are once, few and many counts, or a class for expanded clones, and some rows have none.

many	TRBJ1-1	TRBV6-1	NA	TGTGCCAGCAGTCCAAGTTTCGGCTATGAAGCTTTCTTT	CASSPSFGYEAFF
NA	TRBJ2-1	TRBV19	NA	TGCTCCGTCGCGGCCGGACTTAGGGAGCAGTTCTTC	CSVAAGLREQFF
few	TRBJ2-7	TRBV5-5	NA	TGTGCCAGCAGCTTGATGCCGACCTACGAGCAGTACTTC	CASSLMPTYEQYF
NA	TRBJ2-7	TRBV12-3/TRBV12-4	NA	TGTGCCAGCACCGCCCTGCCCGGGGGTGAGCAGTACTTC	CASTALPGGEQYF
many	TRBJ1-2	TRBV12-3/TRBV12-4	NA	TGTGCCAGCAGTTTATTCCTTCTAGGCCATACGGAGTTCAATAACTATGGCTACACCTTC	CASSLFLLGHTEFNNYGYTF
NA	TRBJ2-1	TRBV27	TRBD1	TGTGCCAGCAGTCTTGGACAGGGGCAGTATTTGGACAATGAGCAGTTCTTC	CASSLGQGQYLDNEQFF
many	TRBJ1-5	TRBV5-5	NA	TGTGCCAGCAGCTGGGGGCCTCCTGGAAATCAGCCCCAGCATTTT	CASSWGPPGNQPQHF
many	TRBJ2-3	TRBV5-4	NA	TGTGCCAGCAGCTTGAGGTTAGCCCGGGAGTGGTATTTT	CASSLRLAREWYF
NA	TRBJ2-3	TRBV6-6	TRBD2	TGTGCCAGCAGGCAAGCACTAGCGGGAGTGTCAGATACGCAGTATTTT	CASRQALAGVSDTQYF
many	TRBJ2-3	TRBV5-1	NA	TGCGCCAGCAGTCCCGACAGATCCACAGCTACAGATACGCAGTATTTT	CASSPDRSTATDTQYF
NA	TRBJ2-1	TRBV28	NA	TGTGCCAGCAGTTTTGGTGGATCTACCTACAATGAGCAGTTCTTC	CASSFGGSTYNEQFF
many	TRBJ1-5	TRBV9	NA	TGTGCCAGCAGCCCAGAGTGGGGAGATAATCAGCCCCAGCATTTT	CASSPEWGDNQPQHF
NA	TRBJ2-2	TRBV9	NA	TGTGCCAGCAGCGTAGCTAGGTCCGGGGAGCTGTTTTTT	CASSVARSGELFF
NA	TRBJ1-5	TRBV9	NA	TGTGCCAGCAGCGTACGGAAGGAGCCCCAGCATTTT	CASSVRKEPQHF
NA	TRBJ1-1	TRBV30	NA	TGTGCCTGGAACGTGCGGCACACTGAAGCTTTCTTT	CAWNVRHTEAFF
NA	TRBJ1-1	TRBV5-1	TRBD1	TGCGCCAGCAGCTCTGGGACAGGATTGACTGAAGCTTTCTTT	CASSSGTGLTEAFF
many	TRBJ2-5	TRBV15	NA	TGTGCCACCAGCAGAGATGGCGGACATATACAAGAGACCCAGTACTTC	CATSRDGGHIQETQYF
few	TRBJ2-5	TRBV20-1	NA	TGCAGTGCTAGAGAGAGGGCGGGAGAGACCCAGTACTTC	CSARERAGETQYF
many	TRBJ1-1	TRBV4-3	NA	TGCGCCAGCAGCCAGATACAGAAGAACACTGAAGCTTTCTTT	CASSQIQKNTEAFF
few	TRBJ2-1	TRBV6-5	TRBD1	TGTGCCAGCACCCCGGACAGGGTTTCCTACAATGAGCAGTTCTTC	CASTPDRVSYNEQFF
many	TRBJ2-3	TRBV5-4	TRBD2	TGTGCCAGCAGCGCGCTAGCGGGGGTCACAGATACGCAGTATTTT	CASSALAGVTDTQYF
NA	TRBJ2-2	TRBV6-1	NA	TGTGCCAGCACCCCAGAAACCTACACCGGGGAGCTGTTTTTT	CASTPETYTGELFF
many	TRBJ2-1	TRBV24-1	NA	TGTGCCACCAGTGGTGATAGCTCCTACAATGAGCAGTTCTTC	CATSGDSSYNEQFF
NA	TRBJ1-1	TRBV7-9	TRBD1	TGTGCCAGCAGCTTAGGGTCGGTGCAGGGGGCCGCGGCTGAAGCTTTCTTT	CASSLGSVQGAAAEAFF
many	TRBJ2-5	TRBV27	NA	TGTGCCAGCAGTTTAAAGTGGCAAGAGACCCAGTACTTC	CASSLKWQETQYF
once	TRBJ2-2	TRBV20-1	NA	TGCAGTGCTAGGGAGATTATAGACCCCGGGGAGCTGTTTTTT	CSAREIIDPGELFF
many	TRBJ2-1	TRBV12-3/TRBV12-4	TRBD1	TGTGCCAGCAGTATTCCTGGGACAGTTAACGACAATGAGCAGTTCTTC	CASSIPGTVNDNEQFF
NA	TRBJ1-5	TRBV12-3/TRBV12-4	NA	TGTGCCAGCAGTTTAGCGAACATTCAGCCCCAGCATTTT	CASSLANIQPQHF
many	TRBJ1-1	TRBV28	TRBD1	TGTGCCAGCAGTTTACCAAGACAGGGGGCTAGTGACACTGAAGCTTTCTTT	CASSLPRQGASDTEAFF
many	TRBJ2-3	TRBV6-5	NA	TGTGCCAGCAGTCTGGTACCAGGGGCAGATACGCAGTATTTT	CASSLVPGADTQYF
few	TRBJ1-4	TRBV27	NA	TGTGCCAGCCGTATTGCAACTAATGAAAAACTGTTTTTT	CASRIATNEKLFF
many	TRBJ2-3	TRBV2	NA	TGTGCTCCGGACAAACACATAGCGGATACGCAGTATTTT	CAPDKHIADTQYF
few	TRBJ2-7	TRBV28	NA	TGTGCCAGCAGTTTCAGAGGGGGTCTCCACGAGCAGTACTTC	CASSFRGGLHEQYF
few	TRBJ1-5	TRBV3-1	NA	TGTGCCAGCAGCCAAGGGGGGGATCAGGGCAATCAGCCCCAGCATTTT	CASSQGGDQGNQPQHF
many	TRBJ1-1	TRBV4-3	NA	TGCGCCAGCAGCCCGACCCGAGGGTTAGCTGAAGCTTTCTTT	CASSPTRGLAEAFF
many	TRBJ2-7	TRBV11-2	NA	TGTGCCAGCAGCCCCGATCTCTACGAGCAGTACTTC	CASSPDLYEQYF
many	TRBJ2-3	TRBV12-3/TRBV12-4	TRBD1	TGTGCCAGCAGTGACACAGGGGGCTTCACAGATACGCAGTATTTT	CASSDTGGFTDTQYF
few	TRBJ1-1	TRBV12-3/TRBV12-4	NA	TGTGCCAGCAGTTTAGACAGGCTGAACGCTTTCTTT	CASSLDRLNAFF
few	TRBJ1-1	TRBV13	TRBD1	TGTGCCAGCATTCCAGGGGGGACATCCTTGAACACTGAAGCTTTCTTT	CASIPGGTSLNTEAFF
many	TRBJ1-1	TRBV23-1	TRBD1	TGCGCCAGCAGTCAACTCAGAAAGGGGGCATCTTTGGGCACTGAAGCTTTCTTT	CASSQLRKGASLGTEAFF
NA	TRBJ2-3	TRBV27	NA	TGTGCCAGCCACAGTTCCCTCGCGGATACGCAGTATTTT	CASHSSLADTQYF